This T cell receptor (beta chain) is from a study of cytomegalovirus exposure and HLA in healthy donors. The CDR3 runs 15 residues. V trimming: 6 bases; J trimming: 3 bases; junction bases outside the gene matches: 8. CDR1 MNHNY and CDR2 SVGAGI come from the germline V gene (reference sequence). TCRdb's copy holds only in-frame clones and misses some; the assay was immunoSEQ multiplex PCR. Of roughly 280,000 clones in the sample, about 86% were seen once. The donors were in the approximately 130-subject validation cohort; that cohort was separate from the roughly 620-subject first cohort. The V gene is TRBV6-6, the J gene TRBJ2-3; the match to TRBD1 covers 8 bases. Sequencing was done on a sample of PBMCs. The sequence was collected from a woman aged 18-30 years in good health and CMV-seronegative. The CDR3 loop is CASRPRQGSTDTQYF. The CDR3 nucleotides are TGTGCCAGCAGACCTAGACAGGGGAGTACAGATACGCAGTATTTT.